This record covers a single T cell receptor beta chain. This clonotype was observed a handful of times. Its cognate antigen has yet to be identified. No much larger clone is present one base from it, and per-base qualities are unavailable. This sample was taken from a study of T-cell reconstitution after alpha-beta-depleted transplantation in children (dated by TCRdb to between 2015 and 2016). Some background on the complete study: T-cell immune reconstitution after TCRalphabeta/CD19-depleted allogeneic hematopoietic cell transplantation in children was quantitatively tracked in the study by means of TCR repertoire profiling.

The study at large found these results: The frequencies of hyperexpanded clones fell over the following months, and after one year, T-cell counts and TCRbeta diversity were mostly attributed to newly produced T cells. In some patients, high TCRbeta diversity at day 60 was attributed to recipient T cells and intrathymic progenitors that had survived conditioning. The apparently early alphabetaT-cell count recovery about two months after transplant was reportedly dependent on only several hundred rapidly expanded clones derived from non-depleted graft cells.

Taken with the paper, the label for treatment or condition translates to: allogeneic hematopoietic cell transplantation with graft depleted of TCRalphabeta T cells and CD19 B cells. TCRalphabeta/CD19-depleted allogeneic hematopoietic cell grafts were given to the transplant recipients, all of whom were children. Receptors were amplified or captured by PCR. For sequencing, an Illumina HiSeq 2500 was employed. To normalize quantification of the TCRbeta repertoire, the TCR libraries were built with molecular barcoding that relied on unique molecular identifiers. Starting from the raw public reads, TCRdb applied fastp trimming at Q25, assembled clones with MiXCR and retained in-frame beta chains. One record per CDR3 amino acid sequence lists the most common genes and DNA. The sample yields approximately 230,000 distinct CDR3 sequences; about a quarter were counted once. The ten largest clones add up to 2% to 3% of the sample.

V loses 0 bases of germline sequence and J loses 5 bases, and the interval between the two ends is 8 bases. The CDR3 measures 13 amino acids from cysteine to phenylalanine. Only the CDR3 region is kept as DNA, spanning 39 bases read in frame from base 1. The receptor chain draws on TRBV12-3 or TRBV12-4 and TRBJ2-7; no confident D gene assignment can be made. Source: PBMCs, taken before TCRalphabeta/CD19-depleted stem cell transplant. The origin of this receptor is a girl aged 2-9 years with Fanconi anemia, due to receive a stem cell transplant. This receptor carries the CDR3 CASSLARLDEQYF. The nucleotides read TGTGCCAGCAGTTTAGCGCGTCTAGACGAGCAGTACTTC.